This T cell receptor beta chain came from a study of blood T cell repertoires in COVID-19. Turning to the study itself: Donors in the United States, Italy and Spain gave samples during acute or convalescent COVID-19. PBMCs, B-cell-depleted T cells, or T cells were the source of the cDNA or gDNA that made up the material.

TCRdb's copy holds only in-frame clones and misses some; the assay was immunoSEQ multiplex PCR. This sample has over 250,000 clones, with around 84% found just once. Cohorts were based on clinical histories the participants reported. CDR3 size: 15 residues. Trimming removed 2 bases from V and 2 bases from J; junction bases left unmatched: 3. The germline V gene encodes CDR1 SGHTA and CDR2 FQGNSA. The TCR originated in a young man with acute COVID-19. Sequenced: PBMCs or T cells enriched from blood (not recorded which). The chain recombines TRBV7-2 with TRBJ2-1; 7 bases are a match to TRBD2. The CDR3 reads CASSLWTRAYNEQFF. The CDR3 DNA follows: TGTGCCAGCAGCTTATGGACTAGAGCCTACAATGAGCAGTTCTTC.